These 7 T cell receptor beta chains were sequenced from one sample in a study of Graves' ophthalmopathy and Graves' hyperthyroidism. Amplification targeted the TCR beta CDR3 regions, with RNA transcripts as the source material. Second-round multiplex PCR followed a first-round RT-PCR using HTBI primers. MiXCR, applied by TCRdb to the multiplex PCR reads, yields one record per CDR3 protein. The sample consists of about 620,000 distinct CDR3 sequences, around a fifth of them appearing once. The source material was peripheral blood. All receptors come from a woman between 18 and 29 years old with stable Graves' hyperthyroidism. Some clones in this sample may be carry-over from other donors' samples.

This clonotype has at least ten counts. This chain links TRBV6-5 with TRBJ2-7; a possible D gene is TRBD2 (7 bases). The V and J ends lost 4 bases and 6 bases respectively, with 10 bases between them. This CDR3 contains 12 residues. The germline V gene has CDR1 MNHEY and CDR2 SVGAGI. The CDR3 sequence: CASSSGGREQYF. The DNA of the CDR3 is TGTGCCAGCAGTTCGGGGGGCCGCGAGCAGTACTTC.

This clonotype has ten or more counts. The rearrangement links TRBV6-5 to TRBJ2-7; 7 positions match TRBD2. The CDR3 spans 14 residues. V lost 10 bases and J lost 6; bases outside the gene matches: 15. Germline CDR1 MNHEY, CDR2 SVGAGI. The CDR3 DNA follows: TGTGCCACCTGTTTGGGGGGGGAGAGTTCCGAGCAGTACTTC. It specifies CATCLGGESSEQYF.

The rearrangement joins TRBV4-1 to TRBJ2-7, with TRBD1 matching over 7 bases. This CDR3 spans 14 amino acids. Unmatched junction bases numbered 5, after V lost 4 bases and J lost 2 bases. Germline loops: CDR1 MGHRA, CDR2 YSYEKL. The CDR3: CASSLDGQAYEQYF. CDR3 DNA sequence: TGCGCCAGCAGCCTAGACGGACAGGCCTACGAGCAGTACTTC.

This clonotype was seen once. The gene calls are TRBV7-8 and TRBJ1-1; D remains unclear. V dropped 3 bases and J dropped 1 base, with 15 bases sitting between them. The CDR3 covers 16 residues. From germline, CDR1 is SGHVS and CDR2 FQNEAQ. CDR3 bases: TGTGCCAGCAGCTTTACAGTGGTCCGGGAGAACACTGAAGCTTTCTTT. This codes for CASSFTVVRENTEAFF.

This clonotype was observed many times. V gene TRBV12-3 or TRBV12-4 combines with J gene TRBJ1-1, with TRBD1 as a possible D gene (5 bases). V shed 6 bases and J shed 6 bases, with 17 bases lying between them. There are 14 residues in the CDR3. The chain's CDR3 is CASSLQETLAEAFF. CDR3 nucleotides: TGTGCCAGCAGCCTACAGGAGACCCTTGCTGAAGCTTTCTTT.

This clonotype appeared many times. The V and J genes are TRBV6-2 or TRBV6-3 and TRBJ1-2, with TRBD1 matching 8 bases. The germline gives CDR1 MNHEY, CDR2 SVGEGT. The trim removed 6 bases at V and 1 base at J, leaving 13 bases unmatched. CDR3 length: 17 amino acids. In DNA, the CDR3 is TGTGCCAGCAGCCCTATCGGCCGGACAGGGAGTAACTATGGCTACACCTTC. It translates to CASSPIGRTGSNYGYTF.

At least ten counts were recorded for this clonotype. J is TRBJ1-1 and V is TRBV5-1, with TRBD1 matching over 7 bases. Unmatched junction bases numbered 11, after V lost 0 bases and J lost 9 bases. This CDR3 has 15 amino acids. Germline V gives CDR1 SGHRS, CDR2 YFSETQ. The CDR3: CASSLAGIGDSQAFF. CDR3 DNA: TGCGCCAGCAGCTTGGCCGGGATAGGGGACAGCCAAGCTTTCTTT.